This T cell receptor beta chain was sequenced during a study of blood T cells in healthy people across ages (dated by TCRdb to between 2015 and 2017). For the wider study: In model experiments, roughly one uniquely barcoded TCR beta cDNA molecule per two T cells was captured by template switching. The study analyzed two additional independent replicas of 1 million unique cDNA reads from the same blood draw for two donors, one aged 18 to 30 and one aged 80 or older. Four age groups were formed from the donors: young (average around 15 years), middle-aged (approximately 42), aged (roughly 56) and long-lived (more than 75). To avoid experimental bias, donors of different ages were distributed randomly across sequencing lanes. Using deep sequencing normalized with unique cDNA molecular identifiers, the study measured how TCR beta repertoire diversity changes with age.

Library prep was done by 5' RACE. The listed sequencing device is Illumina HiSeq 2500. A second PCR of about 7 to 12 cycles was performed with a sample-barcoded 5' primer and a J-beta primer mix. A unique molecular identifier was introduced onto each TCR beta cDNA molecule by a template-switch 5' adaptor carrying 12 random nucleotides. Each sample yielded at least 3 million CDR3-containing paired-end reads. First-strand cDNA was synthesized from all RNA with the Mint cDNA synthesis kit, primed by a TRBC-specific oligonucleotide. All cDNA was treated with uracil-DNA glycosylase and then went through a first 18-cycle PCR with the universal primers M1SS and BC2_uni_R. Processing in the source paper ran as follows. Normalization of each sample was performed by random selection of 1 million high-quality reads, each carrying a distinct molecular identifier. Instead of being binned into consensus sequences, reads with shared molecular identifiers were discarded. CDR3 identification, clonotype clustering and error correction used MiTCR with a Q25 quality threshold and the strictest error-elimination algorithm. A nonparametric unseen species model with Euler transformation was used to estimate a lower bound on total TCR beta diversity. The public reads were reprocessed in TCRdb via fastp at Q25 and MiXCR, keeping in-frame beta chains. A single entry per CDR3 protein holds the most common genes and DNA from its merged rows. The V and J calls and clone size come from TCRdb's table, not from the authors' own analysis. This sample lists around 800,000 distinct CDR3 sequences; around 68% were detected once. Jointly, the top ten make up about 30% of the sample.

This clonotype was picked up a small number of times. Its antigen has not been determined. Per-base quality was not reported, and no clone a single base away is much larger than it. V loses 1 base, J loses 6 bases, and the germline ends lie 12 bases apart. From its cysteine to its phenylalanine, the CDR3 spans 15 amino acids. CDR3 DNA is the only sequence kept; it has 45 bases, read in frame from the first base. Per the germline V gene (reference sequence), MNHEY is the CDR1 and SMNVEV is the CDR2. The investigation overall reported the following: As age increased, observed TCR beta diversity per million T cells dropped in a roughly linear way, and a significant reduction was already evident by age around 41. Compared with the aged group, more naive CD4+ T cells, fewer expanded clones and increased TCR diversity were shown by the long-lived group, suggesting age selection. Because the CMV infection status of the donors was unknown, age-related changes in expanded clonotypes may potentially have been confounded. Estimates of total diversity from one million sequenced T cells were regarded as lower bounds and underestimates. Observed TCR beta diversity correlated strongly with the percentage of naive T cells measured by flow cytometry. Bulk unsorted PBMC profiling prevented conclusive comparison of naive and antigen-experienced compartments.

The donors were roughly 38 Caucasian individuals from Russia, aged roughly 6 to 90 years, who were systemically healthy. Around 10 milliliters of peripheral blood were collected from each donor into EDTA-treated Vacutainer tubes. Ficoll-Paque density-gradient centrifugation was used to isolate PBMCs, with at least 7 million per sample. Total RNA, at least 6 micrograms per sample, was extracted from PBMCs with Trizol reagent. The percentages of naive CD45RAhigh/CD27high T cells were determined by flow cytometry on a PBMC aliquot from every donor. Sequencing used blood. The chain was built from TRBV27 and TRBJ2-2; TRBD1 could be the D gene, as 6 bases match. The sequence was obtained from a man aged 25 to 40 in good health. The DNA sequence is given as TGTGCCAGCAGTTTATTATCAGGGGTGCCCGGGGAGCTGTTTTTT. Its product reads: CASSLLSGVPGELFF.